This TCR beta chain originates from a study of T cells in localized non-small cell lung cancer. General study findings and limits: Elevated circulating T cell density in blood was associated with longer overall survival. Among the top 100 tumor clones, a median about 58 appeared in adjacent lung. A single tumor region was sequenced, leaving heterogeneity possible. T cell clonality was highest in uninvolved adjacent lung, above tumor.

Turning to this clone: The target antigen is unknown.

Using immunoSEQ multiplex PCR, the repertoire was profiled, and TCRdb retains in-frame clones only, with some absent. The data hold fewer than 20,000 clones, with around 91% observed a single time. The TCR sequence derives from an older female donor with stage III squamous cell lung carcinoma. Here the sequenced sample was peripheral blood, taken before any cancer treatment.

The CDR3 DNA is TGTGCCAGCAGTCCCTATCTCAGGGCGTCTGCGGATGAGCAGTTCTTC. Translated: CASSPYLRASADEQFF. The V gene is TRBV7-9, the J gene TRBJ2-1; tentative D call: TRBD1 (5 bases). Germline V gene data show CDR1 as SEHNR and CDR2 as FQNEAQ (reference sequence). The V end was cut by 6 bases, the J end by 8 bases, with 23 bases between. The CDR3 has 16 residues.